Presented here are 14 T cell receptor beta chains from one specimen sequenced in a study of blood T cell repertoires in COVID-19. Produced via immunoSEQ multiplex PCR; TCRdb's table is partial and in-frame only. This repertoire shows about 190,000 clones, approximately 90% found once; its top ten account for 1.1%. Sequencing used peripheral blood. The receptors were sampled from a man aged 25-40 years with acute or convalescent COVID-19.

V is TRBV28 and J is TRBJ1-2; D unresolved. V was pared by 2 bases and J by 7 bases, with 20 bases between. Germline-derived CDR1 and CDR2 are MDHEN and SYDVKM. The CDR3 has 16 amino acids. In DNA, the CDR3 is TGTGCCAGCAGTTTAATGGGCAACACCCCAGGCCGTGGCTACACCTTC. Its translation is CASSLMGNTPGRGYTF.

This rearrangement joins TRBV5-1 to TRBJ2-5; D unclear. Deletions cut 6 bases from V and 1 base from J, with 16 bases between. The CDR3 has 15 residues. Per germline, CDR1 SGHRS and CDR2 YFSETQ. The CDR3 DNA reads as TGCGCCAGCACTCTCATGCCAGTTTTCCAAGAGACCCAGTACTTC. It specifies CASTLMPVFQETQYF.

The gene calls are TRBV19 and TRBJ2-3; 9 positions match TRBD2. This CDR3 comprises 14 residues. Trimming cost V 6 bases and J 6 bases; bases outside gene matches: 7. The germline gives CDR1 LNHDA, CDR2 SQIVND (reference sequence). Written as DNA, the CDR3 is TGTGCCAGTAGAAGAGCGGGGGGTGGGGATACGCAGTATTTT. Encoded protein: CASRRAGGGDTQYF.

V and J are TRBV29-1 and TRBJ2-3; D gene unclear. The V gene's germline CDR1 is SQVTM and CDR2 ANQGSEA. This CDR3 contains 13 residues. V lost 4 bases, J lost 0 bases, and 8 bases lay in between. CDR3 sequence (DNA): TGCAGCGTTGCCCCCTTCAGCACAGATACGCAGTATTTT. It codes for CSVAPFSTDTQYF.

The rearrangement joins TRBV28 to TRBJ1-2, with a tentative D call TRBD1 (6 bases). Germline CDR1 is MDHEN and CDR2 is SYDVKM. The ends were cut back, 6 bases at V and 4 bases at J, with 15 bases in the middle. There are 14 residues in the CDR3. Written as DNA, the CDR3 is TGTGCCAGCAGCCAAGAACTACAGGGCTATGGCTACACCTTC. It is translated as CASSQELQGYGYTF.

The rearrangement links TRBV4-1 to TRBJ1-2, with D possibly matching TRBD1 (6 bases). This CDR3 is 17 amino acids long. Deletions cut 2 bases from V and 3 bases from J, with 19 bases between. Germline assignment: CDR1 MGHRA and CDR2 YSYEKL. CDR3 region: CASSQPLRGGKHYGYTF. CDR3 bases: TGCGCCAGCAGCCAACCCTTGAGGGGGGGAAAGCACTATGGCTACACCTTC.

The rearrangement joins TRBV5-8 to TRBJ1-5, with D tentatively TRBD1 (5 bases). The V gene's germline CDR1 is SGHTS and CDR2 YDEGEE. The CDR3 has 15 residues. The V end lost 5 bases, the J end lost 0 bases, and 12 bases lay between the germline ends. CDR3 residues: CASRPGHNSNQPQHF. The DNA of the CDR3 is TGTGCCAGCAGACCAGGACATAATAGCAATCAGCCCCAGCATTTT.

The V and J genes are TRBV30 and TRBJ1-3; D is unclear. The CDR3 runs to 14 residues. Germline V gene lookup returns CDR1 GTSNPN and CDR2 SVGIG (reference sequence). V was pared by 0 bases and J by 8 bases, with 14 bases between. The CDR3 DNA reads TGTGCCTGGAGTGTACTAAGGATTCAACACACCATATATTTT. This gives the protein CAWSVLRIQHTIYF.

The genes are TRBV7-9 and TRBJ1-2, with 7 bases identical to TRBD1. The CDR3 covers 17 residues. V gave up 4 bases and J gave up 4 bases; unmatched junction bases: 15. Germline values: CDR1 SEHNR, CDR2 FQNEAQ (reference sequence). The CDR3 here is CASSSIAPNRGGYGYTF. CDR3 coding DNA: TGTGCCAGCAGCTCAATCGCGCCCAACAGGGGAGGCTATGGCTACACCTTC.

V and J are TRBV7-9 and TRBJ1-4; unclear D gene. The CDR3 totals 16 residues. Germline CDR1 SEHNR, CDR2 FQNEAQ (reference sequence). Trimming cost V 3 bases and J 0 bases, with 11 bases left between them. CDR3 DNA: TGTGCCAGCAGCTTTAGAGACTCACCAACTAATGAAAAACTGTTTTTT. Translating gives CASSFRDSPTNEKLFF.

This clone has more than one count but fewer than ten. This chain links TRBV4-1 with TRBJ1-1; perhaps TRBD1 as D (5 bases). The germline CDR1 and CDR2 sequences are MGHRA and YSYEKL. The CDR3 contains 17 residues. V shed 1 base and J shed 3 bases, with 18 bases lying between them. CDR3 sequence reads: CASSQAWVRGGDTEAFF. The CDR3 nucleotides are TGCGCCAGCAGCCAAGCATGGGTTAGGGGAGGGGACACTGAAGCTTTCTTT.

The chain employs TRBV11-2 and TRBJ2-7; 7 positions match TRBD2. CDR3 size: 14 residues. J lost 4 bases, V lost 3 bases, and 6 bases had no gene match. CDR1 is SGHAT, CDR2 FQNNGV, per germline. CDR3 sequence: CASSFNRDYYEQYF. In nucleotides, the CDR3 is TGTGCCAGCAGCTTCAATAGGGACTATTACGAGCAGTACTTC.

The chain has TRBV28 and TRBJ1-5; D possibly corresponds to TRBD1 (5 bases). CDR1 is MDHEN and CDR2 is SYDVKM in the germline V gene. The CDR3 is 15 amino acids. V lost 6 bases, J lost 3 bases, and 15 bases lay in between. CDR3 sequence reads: CASSPLQVYNQPQHF. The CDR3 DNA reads TGTGCCAGCAGCCCCTTACAGGTTTACAATCAGCCCCAGCATTTT.

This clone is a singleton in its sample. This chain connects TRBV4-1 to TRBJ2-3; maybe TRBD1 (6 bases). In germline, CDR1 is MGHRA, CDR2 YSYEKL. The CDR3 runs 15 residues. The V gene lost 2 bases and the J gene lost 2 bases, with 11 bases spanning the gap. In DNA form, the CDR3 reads TGCGCCAGCAGCCAAACCGGACAGAACACAGATACGCAGTATTTT. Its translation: CASSQTGQNTDTQYF.